This TCR beta chain was sequenced in a study of Ad26.COV2.S vaccination and SARS-CoV-2 variants. Overall study: A COV1001 Ad26.COV2.S trial-arm participant provided the sample. Ad26.COV2.S was injected intramuscularly once or twice, 56 days apart.

Treatment: around 19 received Ad26.COV2.S at low or high dose, single or two shots; 5 received placebo; per-sample allocation not given. Collection of samples fell on day 63 after the first vaccine or placebo injection. V was cut by 6 bases and J by 2 bases, with 12 bases left in between. The germline gives CDR1 MNHEY, CDR2 SMNVEV (reference sequence). CDR3 length: 14 amino acids. Profiled with immunoSEQ multiplex PCR; TCRdb holds only in-frame clones, not every one. This repertoire shows about 410,000 clones, about 91% found once; its top ten account for 1.5% to 2%. The rearrangement joins TRBV27 to TRBJ2-3, with D perhaps TRBD2 (5 bases). The sample consisted of peripheral blood, taken in a trial of Ad26.COV2.S vaccine versus placebo. The sequence came from a person aged 18 to 65 who received the Ad26.COV2.S COVID-19 vaccine or a placebo. The DNA for the CDR3 is TGTGCCAGCAGCGGTGAGCGGAACACAGATACGCAGTATTTT. Amino acids: CASSGERNTDTQYF.